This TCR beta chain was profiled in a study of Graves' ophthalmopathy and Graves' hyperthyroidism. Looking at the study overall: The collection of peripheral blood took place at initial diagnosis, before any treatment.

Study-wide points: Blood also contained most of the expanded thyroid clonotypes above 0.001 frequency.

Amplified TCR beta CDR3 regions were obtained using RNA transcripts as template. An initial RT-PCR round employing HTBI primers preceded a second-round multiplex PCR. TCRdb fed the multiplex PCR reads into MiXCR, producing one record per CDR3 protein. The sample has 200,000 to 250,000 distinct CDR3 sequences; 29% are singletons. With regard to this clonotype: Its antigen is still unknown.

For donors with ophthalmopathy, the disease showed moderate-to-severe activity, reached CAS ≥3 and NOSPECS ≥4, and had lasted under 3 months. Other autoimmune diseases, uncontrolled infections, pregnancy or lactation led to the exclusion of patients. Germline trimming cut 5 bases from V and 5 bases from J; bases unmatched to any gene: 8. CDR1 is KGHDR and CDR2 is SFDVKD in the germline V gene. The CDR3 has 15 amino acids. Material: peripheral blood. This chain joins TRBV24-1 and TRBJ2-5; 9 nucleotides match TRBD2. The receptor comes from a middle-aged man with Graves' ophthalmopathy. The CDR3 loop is CATSGRREGLETQYF. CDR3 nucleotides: TGTGCCACCAGTGGAAGGCGGGAGGGCCTGGAGACCCAGTACTTC.